These 9 T cell receptor beta chains originate from one sample sequenced in a study of blood T cell repertoires in COVID-19. Method: immunoSEQ multiplex PCR; TCRdb's copy keeps in-frame clones and lacks some. The sample consists of roughly 140,000 clones, about nine tenths of them appearing once. The specimen was peripheral blood. The receptor set was obtained from a man aged 50-60 years with active or convalescent COVID-19.

The chain couples TRBV10-3 to TRBJ1-5, with a tentative D call TRBD1 (5 bases). The CDR3 has 14 amino acids. Germline V gene lookup returns CDR1 ENHRY and CDR2 SYGVKD. Trimming took off 0 bases at V and 4 bases at J, with 7 bases between the two ends. CDR3 DNA sequence: TGTGCCATCAGTGAGTCCGGGGGGAATCAGCCCCAGCATTTT. Residues: CAISESGGNQPQHF.

V gene TRBV5-1 combines with J gene TRBJ2-1; 12 bases are shared with TRBD2. The ends lost 4 bases at V and 10 bases at J; junction bases unmatched: 9. Germline V CDR1 and CDR2: SGHRS, YFSETQ. The CDR3 totals 15 residues. In nucleotides, the CDR3 is TGCGCCAGCAGCCTGACTAGCGGGAGCCGGGGGGAGCAGTTCTTC. Translated, it gives CASSLTSGSRGEQFF.

The CDR3 sequence is CAWSVGGQDTQYF. The CDR3, as DNA: TGTGCCTGGAGTGTAGGAGGGCAGGATACGCAGTATTTT. The rearrangement links TRBV30 to TRBJ2-3; D might be TRBD2 (6 bases). Germline V gene sequence: CDR1 GTSNPN, CDR2 SVGIG (reference sequence). Trimming took 0 bases from V and 6 from J, leaving 10 bases between them. This CDR3 has 13 amino acids. The entire variable domain, with the rest obtained from reference TRBV30 and TRBJ2-3, is as follows: SQTIHQWPATLVQPVGSPLSLECTVEGTSNPNLYWYRQAAGRGLQLLFYSVGIGQISSEVPQNLSASRPQDRQFILSSKKLLLSDSGFYLCAWSVGGQDTQYFGPGTRLTVL.

For the CDR3, the DNA is TGTGCCAGCAGTACGGACATCAATTCACCCCTCCACTTT. Its protein is CASSTDINSPLHF. The chain uses TRBV11-2 and TRBJ1-6; a possible D gene is TRBD1 (5 bases). The germline CDR1 and CDR2 sequences are SGHAT and FQNNGV. The CDR3 loop spans 13 amino acids. The V end was cut by 6 bases, the J end by 7 bases, with 10 bases between.

The V call is TRBV5-4, the J call TRBJ2-7; TRBD2 is a possible D gene (6 bases). In germline, CDR1 is SGHNT, CDR2 YYREEE (reference sequence). Between the trimmed V and J ends, which lost 4 bases and 2 bases, there was a span of 16 bases. This CDR3 has 15 residues. The CDR3 loop is CASSPDKGRPYEQYF. As DNA, the CDR3 is TGTGCCAGCAGCCCAGATAAGGGGAGGCCCTACGAGCAGTACTTC. The variable domain in full, with the rest retrieved from reference TRBV5-4 and TRBJ2-7, is ETGVTQSPTHLIKTRGQQVTLRCSSQSGHNTVSWYQQALGQGPQFIFQYYREEENGRGNFPPRFSGLQFPNYSSELNVNALELDDSALYLCASSPDKGRPYEQYFGPGTRLTVT.

This chain joins TRBV2 and TRBJ2-5; 8 bases are a match to TRBD2. V was clipped by 2 bases and J by 5 bases; unmatched bases: 4. Germline assignment: CDR1 SNHLY and CDR2 FYNNEI. This CDR3 is built from 14 residues. CDR3 sequence: CASSEMGLGETQYF. The CDR3 nucleotides read TGTGCCAGCAGTGAAATGGGACTAGGGGAGACCCAGTACTTC.

The V and J genes are TRBV18 and TRBJ2-3; 12 bases line up with TRBD2. The V segment lost 5 bases and the J segment 4 bases; nucleotides outside the gene matches: 4. Germline V lookup: CDR1 KGHSH, CDR2 LQKENI. The CDR3 is 15 residues long. Written as DNA, the CDR3 is TGTGCCAGCTCAGTAACTAGCGGGAGGTCAGATACGCAGTATTTT. Its translation is CASSVTSGRSDTQYF.

The chain couples TRBV6-6 to TRBJ1-3; D unresolved. From germline, CDR1 is MNHNY and CDR2 SVGAGI (reference sequence). This CDR3 comprises 16 residues. V was clipped by 0 bases and J by 1 base, with 10 bases between them. CDR3 in DNA: TGTGCCAGCAGTTACTCGATAGCAGTGTCTGGAAACACCATATATTTT. Residues: CASSYSIAVSGNTIYF.

The V call is TRBV7-3, the J call TRBJ2-1; 9 nucleotides match TRBD2. This CDR3 has 13 residues. The V gene's germline CDR1 is SGHTA and CDR2 FQGTGA. The V and J ends lost 1 base and 15 bases, in that order; junction bases with no gene match: 7. The CDR3 sequence: CASSLNVAGDRFF. The CDR3 DNA sequence: TGTGCCAGCAGCTTAAACGTAGCGGGAGACCGGTTCTTC.